This T cell receptor beta chain stems from a study of early T cells in non-severe SARS-CoV-2 infection. Background on the study: The study sequenced bulk RNA from unsorted whole blood, with chains unpaired. Broader study findings: Anti-spike CD8 responses were favored by VDJdb matching, which missed private and CD4 specificities.

This clonotype was counted a few times. Its antigen is as yet unknown. The V gene lost 5 bases and the J gene lost 7 bases, with 11 bases spanning the gap. The CDR3 length is 12 residues. The TCR library protocol attached unique molecular identifiers to the individual cDNA molecules. A single record per CDR3 protein comes from TCRdb applying MiXCR to the 5' RACE reads. The table has over 95,000 distinct CDR3 sequences, over 15% seen once; the top ten hold roughly 1.3%. The V gene is TRBV12-3 or TRBV12-4, the J gene TRBJ1-1, with D hard to call. The sequence was obtained from an adult who was a healthcare worker with PCR-confirmed SARS-CoV-2 infection or an uninfected control (not recorded which). Sequenced: whole blood. CDR3 coding DNA: TGTGCCAGCAGTCCACCCGTGGGTGAAGCTTTCTTT. This sequence encodes CASSPPVGEAFF.